This T cell receptor (beta chain) was found in a study of shared clonotypes between healthy human individuals. The assay was immunoSEQ multiplex PCR, and TCRdb's table has in-frame clones only and misses some. The table has about 380,000 clones, around 96% seen once. Sequencing was performed on memory CD8+ T cells sorted from blood. Noted subset: CD45RO+ cells pooled with CCR7-negative TemRA cells. The TCR comes from a man younger than 45 in good health.

The chain's CDR3 is CASSYWRGSTDTQYF. The CDR3 DNA is TGTGCCAGCAGTTACTGGCGAGGTAGCACAGATACGCAGTATTTT. The J gene is TRBJ2-3, the V gene TRBV6-6, with D uncertain. Looked up from germline, CDR1 is MNHNY and CDR2 is SVGAGI (reference sequence). V dropped 1 base and J dropped 0 bases, with 8 bases sitting between them. CDR3 length: 15 amino acids.